Described below is a single T cell receptor beta chain sequence and its context. CDR3 size: 12 residues. Trimming took 7 bases from V and 5 from J, leaving 9 bases between them. Germline assignment: CDR1 SNHLY and CDR2 FYNNEI. Original data processing: Using reference gene primer amplification, nucleated cell counts were estimated. Sequencing used immunoSEQ multiplex PCR; TCRdb keeps in-frame clones, though not all of them. V, J and clone size were drawn from that table, and D and trimming were deduced from the DNA. The data show 200,000 to 250,000 clones, 82% seen once. This record comes from a study of blood T cell repertoires in COVID-19.

The V call is TRBV2, the J call TRBJ1-5; D is unclear. This receptor was obtained from a woman of 80 years or more with COVID-19, enrolled during active disease. Sequencing was carried out using peripheral blood. CDR3 DNA: TGTGCCAGCAAGCAGGATCATCAGCCCCAGCATTTT. As protein: CASKQDHQPQHF.